Presented here are 20 T cell receptor beta chains from one specimen sequenced in a study of a mutant IDH1 vaccine in newly diagnosed glioma. Here immunoSEQ multiplex PCR was the method, and the copy in TCRdb shows in-frame clones only, minus some. The table has over 45,000 clones, about 79% seen once. Time point noted: week 47, end of study. The study gave 300 ug of mutant IDH1 20-mer peptide per vaccine dose, with topical imiquimod. For these TCRs, the target antigens are not known. The sample was PBMCs, taken from a glioma patient whose treatment included an IDH1 peptide vaccine. The receptor set was obtained from a man between 50 and 59 years old with glioma.

The genes are TRBV18 and TRBJ1-1; tentatively, D is TRBD1 (5 bases). Germline V lookup: CDR1 KGHSH, CDR2 LQKENI. The CDR3 runs to 15 residues. V lost 2 bases to trimming and J lost 0 bases, with 10 bases between them. The CDR3 spells CASSPGANMNTEAFF. CDR3 bases: TGTGCCAGCTCACCAGGGGCAAATATGAACACTGAAGCTTTCTTT.

The V call is TRBV5-6, the J call TRBJ1-1; D is perhaps TRBD1 (5 bases). Per the germline V gene, CDR1 is SGHDT and CDR2 is YYEEEE. The V end lost 4 bases, the J end lost 11 bases, and 15 bases lay between the germline ends. This CDR3 spans 12 amino acids. The CDR3 DNA reads TGTGCCAGCAGCCGGGACGCTGGGGGGGCTTTCTTT. This gives the protein CASSRDAGGAFF.

V and J are TRBV5-1 and TRBJ2-7; 12 positions match TRBD1. CDR3 length equals 15 residues. With 3 bases clipped from V and 6 bases from J, the junction kept 7 bases outside the gene matches. Germline-derived CDR1 and CDR2 are SGHRS and YFSETQ. In DNA form, the CDR3 reads TGCGCCAGCAGCTCCCGGGACAGGGGGCGAGGCGAGCAGTACTTC. The encoded protein is CASSSRDRGRGEQYF. Looking up the rest from reference TRBV5-1 and TRBJ2-7 gives the full variable domain: KAGVTQTPRYLIKTRGQQVTLSCSPISGHRSVSWYQQTPGQGLQFLFEYFSETQRNKGNFPGRFSGRQFSNSRSEMNVSTLELGDSALYLCASSSRDRGRGEQYFGPGTRLTVT.

The chain has TRBV6-4 and TRBJ2-2; D may be TRBD1 (6 bases). The CDR3 totals 14 residues. Trimming shortened V by 6 bases and J by 7 bases, and 15 bases separated the two germline ends. Germline lookup yields CDR1 MRHNA and CDR2 SNTAGT. The CDR3 sequence is CASRDSPGIGELFF. For the CDR3, the DNA is TGTGCCAGCAGGGACAGCCCCGGGATCGGGGAGCTGTTTTTT.

This clone was seen more than once but under ten times. This chain links TRBV28 with TRBJ2-1; the match to TRBD2 covers 15 bases. V trimming: 6 bases; J trimming: 7 bases; junction bases outside the gene matches: 4. Germline V gene lookup returns CDR1 MDHEN and CDR2 SYDVKM. This CDR3 spans 15 amino acids. CDR3 nucleotides: TGTGCCAGCAGAGGACTAGCGGGGGGGGAGAATGAGCAGTTCTTC. This encodes CASRGLAGGENEQFF.

The gene calls are TRBV7-9 and TRBJ2-5; 11 nucleotides match TRBD1. J lost 2 bases, V lost 6 bases, and 2 bases had no gene match. The CDR3 length is 14 residues. Looked up from germline, CDR1 is SEHNR and CDR2 is FQNEAQ (reference sequence). As DNA, the CDR3 is TGTGCCAGCAGTCGGGACAGGGGGCAAGAGACCCAGTACTTC. The encoded protein is CASSRDRGQETQYF.

The chain employs TRBV29-1 and TRBJ2-5, with a weak D call TRBD1 (5 bases). The length of the CDR3 is 13 residues. Trimming shortened V by 7 bases and J by 2 bases, and 14 bases separated the two germline ends. Looked up from germline, CDR1 is SQVTM and CDR2 is ANQGSEA. CDR3 in DNA: TGCAGCGGGGCCGACAGACAACAAGAGACCCAGTACTTC. Protein product: CSGADRQQETQYF.

In this sample, this clone turned up a few times. The rearrangement joins TRBV30 to TRBJ1-1, with 8 positions matching TRBD1. CDR1 and CDR2 (germline): GTSNPN, SVGIG (reference sequence). The CDR3 sequence is 16 residues long. V lost 1 base and J lost 0; bases outside the gene matches: 7. CDR3 DNA: TGTGCCTGGAGTGAGGGGACAGGCCTTATGAACACTGAAGCTTTCTTT. It translates to CAWSEGTGLMNTEAFF. Full variable domain (rest looked up from reference TRBV30 and TRBJ1-1): SQTIHQWPATLVQPVGSPLSLECTVEGTSNPNLYWYRQAAGRGLQLLFYSVGIGQISSEVPQNLSASRPQDRQFILSSKKLLLSDSGFYLCAWSEGTGLMNTEAFFGQGTRLTVV.

The V and J genes are TRBV2 and TRBJ1-1, with D unresolved. This CDR3 is 12 amino acids long. V was clipped by 7 bases and J by 4 bases, with 10 bases between them. In germline, CDR1 is SNHLY, CDR2 FYNNEI. The DNA for the CDR3 is TGTGCCAGCACCGACTTGAGCACTGAAGCTTTCTTT. This gives the protein CASTDLSTEAFF. Full variable domain (missing parts from reference TRBV2 and TRBJ1-1): EPEVTQTPSHQVTQMGQEVILRCVPISNHLYFYWYRQILGQKVEFLVSFYNNEISEKSEIFDDQFSVERPDGSNFTLKIRSTKLEDSAMYFCASTDLSTEAFFGQGTRLTVV.

The rearrangement joins TRBV20-1 to TRBJ2-1; D gene ambiguous. Trimming took off 3 bases at V and 10 bases at J, with 7 bases between the two ends. The CDR3 totals 10 residues. Germline values: CDR1 DFQATT, CDR2 SNEGSKA (reference sequence). CDR3 sequence (DNA): TGCAGTGCTAGTTTAGGGGAGCAGTTCTTC. Protein sequence: CSASLGEQFF.

The chain has TRBV5-1 and TRBJ1-2; D is uncertain. The CDR3 runs to 15 residues. V was shortened by 4 bases and J by 3 bases, with 16 bases between the two germline ends. CDR1 SGHRS and CDR2 YFSETQ come from the germline V gene. The CDR3 region has the DNA TGCGCCAGCAGCCCTGGACTCATACGGGACTATGGCTACACCTTC. Amino acid sequence: CASSPGLIRDYGYTF.

The rearrangement uses TRBV7-9 and TRBJ2-7, with D maybe TRBD2 (5 bases). The CDR3 has 15 residues. Deletions cut 7 bases from V and 9 bases from J, with 25 bases between. Germline V lookup: CDR1 SEHNR, CDR2 FQNEAQ (reference sequence). The chain's CDR3 is CASNHSAGPGWGQYF. CDR3 coding DNA: TGTGCCAGCAACCATTCGGCCGGACCGGGATGGGGGCAGTACTTC.

The chain couples TRBV14 to TRBJ2-5, with TRBD1 identical over 9 bases. The CDR3 is made up of 14 amino acids. V lost 4 bases to trimming and J lost 7 bases; unmatched junction nucleotides: 7. From germline, CDR1 is SGHDN and CDR2 FVKESK. The CDR3 region has the DNA TGTGCCAGCAGCCTTACAGGGGGCGGAGTGACCCAGTACTTC. This encodes CASSLTGGGVTQYF.

The rearrangement links TRBV10-3 to TRBJ2-5; D is possibly TRBD1 or TRBD2 (5 bases each). The CDR3 has 13 amino acids. V was cut by 5 bases and J by 1 base, with 8 bases left in between. CDR1 is ENHRY and CDR2 is SYGVKD in the germline V gene. DNA of the CDR3: TGTGCCATCAGTCTCGGGGCCCAAGAGACCCAGTACTTC. Translation: CAISLGAQETQYF.

In DNA, the CDR3 is TGCGCCAGCAGCTTGCGGGTATCCTACAATGAGCAGTTCTTC. It is translated as CASSLRVSYNEQFF. V gene TRBV5-1 combines with J gene TRBJ2-1; no clear D. Per germline, CDR1 SGHRS and CDR2 YFSETQ. This CDR3 has 14 amino acids. V lost 1 base, J lost 1 base, and 6 bases lay in between.

This clone has just a few counts. This chain uses TRBV4-2 with TRBJ2-7; TRBD1 agrees at 10 bases. Germline-derived CDR1 and CDR2 are LGHNA and YNFKEQ. After removal of 1 base from V and 2 bases from J, the junction contained 5 bases not matched to a gene. The CDR3 is 16 amino acids. CDR3 bases: TGTGCCAGCAGCCAAGGGGGGACAGGGGACCCCTACGAGCAGTACTTC. Translated: CASSQGGTGDPYEQYF.

This clone was recorded a few times. The chain recombines TRBV15 with TRBJ2-3, with D possibly matching TRBD2 (5 bases). The V end lost 1 base, the J end lost 2 bases, and 10 bases lay between the germline ends. The CDR3 runs to 15 residues. Germline V CDR1 and CDR2: LNHNV, YYDKDF (reference sequence). The CDR3 DNA follows: TGTGCCACCAGCAGAGCGGAGGACCACACAGATACGCAGTATTTT. As protein: CATSRAEDHTDTQYF.

This clone was detected only a few times. The V call is TRBV5-1, the J call TRBJ2-5; 7 nucleotides line up with TRBD1. Germline trimming cut 4 bases from V and 7 bases from J; bases unmatched to any gene: 7. From germline, CDR1 is SGHRS and CDR2 YFSETQ. This CDR3 contains 13 residues. The CDR3 spells CASSETGSGTQYF. As DNA, the CDR3 is TGCGCCAGCAGCGAGACAGGGTCGGGGACCCAGTACTTC.

The V and J genes are TRBV15 and TRBJ2-7, with 11 bases aligning to TRBD1. This CDR3 is 15 amino acids long. V trimming: 8 bases; J trimming: 7 bases; junction bases outside the gene matches: 13. Per germline, CDR1 LNHNV and CDR2 YYDKDF (reference sequence). CDR3 sequence (DNA): TGTGCCACCCACAGGGGAGGACAGGGGGCGCGGGAGCAGTACTTC. Protein: CATHRGGQGAREQYF.

The chain has TRBV28 and TRBJ2-7, with 9 bases lining up with TRBD1. Germline V gives CDR1 MDHEN, CDR2 SYDVKM. The CDR3 is 12 amino acids. After removal of 3 bases from V and 6 bases from J, the junction contained 0 bases not matched to a gene. CDR3 nucleotides: TGTGCCAGCAGTTTGACAGGGGGCGAGCAGTACTTC. Its translation: CASSLTGGEQYF. Variable domain in full (rest from reference TRBV28 and TRBJ2-7): DVKVTQSSRYLVKRTGEKVFLECVQDMDHENMFWYRQDPGLGLRLIYFSYDVKMKEKGDIPEGYSVSREKKERFSLILESASTNQTSMYLCASSLTGGEQYFGPGTRLTVT.